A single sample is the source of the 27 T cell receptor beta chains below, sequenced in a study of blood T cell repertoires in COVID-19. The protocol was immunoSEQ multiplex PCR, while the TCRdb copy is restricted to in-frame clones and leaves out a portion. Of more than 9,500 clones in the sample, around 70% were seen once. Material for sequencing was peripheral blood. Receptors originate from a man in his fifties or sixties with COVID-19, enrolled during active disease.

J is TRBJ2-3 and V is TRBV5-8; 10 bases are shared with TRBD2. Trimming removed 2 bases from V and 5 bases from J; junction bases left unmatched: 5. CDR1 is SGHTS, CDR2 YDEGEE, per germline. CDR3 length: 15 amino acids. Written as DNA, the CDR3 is TGTGCCAGCAGCTTTCTAGCGGGAGTGATAGATACGCAGTATTTT. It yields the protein CASSFLAGVIDTQYF.

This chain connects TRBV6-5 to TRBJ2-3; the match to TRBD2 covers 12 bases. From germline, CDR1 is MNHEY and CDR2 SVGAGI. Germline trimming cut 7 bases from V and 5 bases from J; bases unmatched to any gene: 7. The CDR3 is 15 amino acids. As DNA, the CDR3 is TGTGCCAGCACCGCTAGCGGGAGGGGGTTAGATACGCAGTATTTT. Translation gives CASTASGRGLDTQYF.

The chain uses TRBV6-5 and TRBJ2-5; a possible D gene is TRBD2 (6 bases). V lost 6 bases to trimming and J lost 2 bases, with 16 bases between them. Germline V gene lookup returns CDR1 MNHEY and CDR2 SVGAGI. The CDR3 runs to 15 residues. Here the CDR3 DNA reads TGTGCCAGCAGCTTTACTCCGGGAGCGCAAGAGACCCAGTACTTC. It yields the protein CASSFTPGAQETQYF.

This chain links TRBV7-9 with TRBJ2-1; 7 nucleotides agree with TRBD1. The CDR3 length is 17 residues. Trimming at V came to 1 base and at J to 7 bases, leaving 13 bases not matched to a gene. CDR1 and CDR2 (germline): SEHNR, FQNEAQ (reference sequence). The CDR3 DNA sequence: TGTGCCAGCAGCTTAGGGTCTCGACAGGGTGGAAGAAATGAGCAGTTCTTC. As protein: CASSLGSRQGGRNEQFF.

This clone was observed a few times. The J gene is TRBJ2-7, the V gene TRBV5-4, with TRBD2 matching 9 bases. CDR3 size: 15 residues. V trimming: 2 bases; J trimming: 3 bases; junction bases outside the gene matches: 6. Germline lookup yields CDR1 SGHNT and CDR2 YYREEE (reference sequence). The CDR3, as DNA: TGTGCCAGCAGCTTCGGGACTAGCTCCCTCTACGAGCAGTACGTC. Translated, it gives CASSFGTSSLYEQYV.

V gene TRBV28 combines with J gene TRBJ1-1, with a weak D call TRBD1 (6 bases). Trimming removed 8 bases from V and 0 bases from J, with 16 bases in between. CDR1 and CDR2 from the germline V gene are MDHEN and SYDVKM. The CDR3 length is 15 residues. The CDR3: CASGLWGGLNTEAFF. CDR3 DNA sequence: TGTGCCAGCGGCCTCTGGGGGGGCCTGAACACTGAAGCTTTCTTT.

CDR3 protein: CASSPRGSGGARNQETQYF. DNA of the CDR3: TGCGCCAGCAGCCCCCGCGGTAGCGGGGGGGCCCGTAACCAAGAGACCCAGTACTTC. The V call is TRBV5-1, the J call TRBJ2-5; 11 bases map to TRBD2. Trimming removed 4 bases from V and 0 bases from J; junction bases left unmatched: 14. Germline CDR1 and CDR2: SGHRS and YFSETQ. This CDR3 spans 19 amino acids.

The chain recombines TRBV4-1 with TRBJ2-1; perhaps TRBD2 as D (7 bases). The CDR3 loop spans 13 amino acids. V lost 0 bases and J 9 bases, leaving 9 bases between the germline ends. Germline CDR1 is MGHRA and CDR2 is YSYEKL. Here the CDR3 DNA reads TGCGCCAGCAGCCAAGATCGGGGGGCTGAGCAGTTCTTC. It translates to CASSQDRGAEQFF.

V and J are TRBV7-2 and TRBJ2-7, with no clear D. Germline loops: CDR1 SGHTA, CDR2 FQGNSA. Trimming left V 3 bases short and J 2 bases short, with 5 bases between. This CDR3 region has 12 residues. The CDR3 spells CASSFQTYEQYF. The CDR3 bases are TGTGCCAGCAGCTTTCAGACCTACGAGCAGTACTTC.

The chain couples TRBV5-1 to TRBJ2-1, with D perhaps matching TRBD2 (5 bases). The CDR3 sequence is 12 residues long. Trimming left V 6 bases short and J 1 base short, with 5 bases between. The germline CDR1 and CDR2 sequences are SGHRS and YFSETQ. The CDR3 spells CASTGSYNEQFF. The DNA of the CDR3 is TGCGCCAGCACGGGATCCTACAATGAGCAGTTCTTC.

The CDR3 reads CASMFRTGGSGANVLTF. CDR3 sequence (DNA): TGTGCCAGTATGTTCCGGACAGGGGGCTCTGGGGCCAACGTCCTGACTTTC. V is TRBV19 and J is TRBJ2-6, with 10 positions matching TRBD1. Losses at the gene ends were 7 bases for V and 0 bases for J; bases not matched to a gene: 6. The germline CDR1 and CDR2 sequences are LNHDA and SQIVND (reference sequence). The CDR3 has 17 residues.

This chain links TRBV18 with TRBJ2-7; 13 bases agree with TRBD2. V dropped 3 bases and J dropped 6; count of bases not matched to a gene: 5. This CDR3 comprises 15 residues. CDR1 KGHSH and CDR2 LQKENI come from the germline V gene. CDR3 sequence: CASSPGLAGVSEQYF. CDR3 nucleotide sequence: TGTGCCAGCTCACCCGGACTAGCGGGGGTCTCCGAGCAGTACTTC.

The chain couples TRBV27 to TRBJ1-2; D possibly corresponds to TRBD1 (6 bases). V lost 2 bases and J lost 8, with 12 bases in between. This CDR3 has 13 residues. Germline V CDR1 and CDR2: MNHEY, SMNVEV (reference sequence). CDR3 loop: CASSLGRGDGYTF. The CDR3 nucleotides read TGTGCCAGCAGTTTAGGCAGGGGCGACGGCTACACCTTC.

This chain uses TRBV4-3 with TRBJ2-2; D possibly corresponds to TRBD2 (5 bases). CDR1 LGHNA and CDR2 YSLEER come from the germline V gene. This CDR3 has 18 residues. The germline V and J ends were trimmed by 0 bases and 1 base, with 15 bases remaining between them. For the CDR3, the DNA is TGCGCCAGCAGCCAAGAAAAGTTAGCGCCCTTGAACACCGGGGAGCTGTTTTTT. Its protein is CASSQEKLAPLNTGELFF.

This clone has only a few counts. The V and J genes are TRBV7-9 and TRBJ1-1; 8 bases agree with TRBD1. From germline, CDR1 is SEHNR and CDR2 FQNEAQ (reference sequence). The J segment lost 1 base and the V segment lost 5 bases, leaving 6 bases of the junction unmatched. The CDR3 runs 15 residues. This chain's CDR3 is CASSDQTGANTEAFF. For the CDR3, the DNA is TGTGCCAGCAGCGACCAGACAGGGGCGAACACTGAAGCTTTCTTT.

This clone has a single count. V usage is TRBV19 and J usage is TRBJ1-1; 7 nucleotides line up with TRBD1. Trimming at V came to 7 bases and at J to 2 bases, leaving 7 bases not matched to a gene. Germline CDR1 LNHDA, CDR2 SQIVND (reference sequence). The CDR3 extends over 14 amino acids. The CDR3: CASNRDSLNTEAFF. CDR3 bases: TGTGCCAGTAATAGGGACAGCCTAAACACTGAAGCTTTCTTT.

The CDR3 here is CASSMSRGNTEAFF. CDR3 coding DNA: TGTGCCAGCAGCATGTCCAGGGGGAACACTGAAGCTTTCTTT. The rearrangement links TRBV9 to TRBJ1-1, with D possibly TRBD1 on 6 matching bases. V was trimmed by 4 bases and J by 1 base, leaving 11 bases between them. The germline V gene encodes CDR1 SGDLS and CDR2 YYNGEE. The CDR3 has 14 residues.

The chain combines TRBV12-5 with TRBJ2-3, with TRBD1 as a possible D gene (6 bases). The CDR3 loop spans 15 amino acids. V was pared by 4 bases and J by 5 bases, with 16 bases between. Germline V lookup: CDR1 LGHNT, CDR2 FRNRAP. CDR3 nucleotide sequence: TGTGCTAGTGGTTCGCTTGCCAGGGGTGGAGATACGCAGTATTTT. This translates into CASGSLARGGDTQYF.

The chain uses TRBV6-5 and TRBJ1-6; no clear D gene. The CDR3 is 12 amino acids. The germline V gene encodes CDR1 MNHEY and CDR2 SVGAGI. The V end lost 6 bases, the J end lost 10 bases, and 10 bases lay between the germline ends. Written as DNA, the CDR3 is TGTGCCAGCAGAGACTCCCAATCACCCCTCCACTTT. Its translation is CASRDSQSPLHF.

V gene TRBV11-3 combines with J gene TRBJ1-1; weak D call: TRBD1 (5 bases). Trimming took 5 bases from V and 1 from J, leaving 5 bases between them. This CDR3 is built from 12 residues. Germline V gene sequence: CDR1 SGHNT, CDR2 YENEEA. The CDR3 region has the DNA TGTGCCAGCAGCGACAGGAACACTGAAGCTTTCTTT. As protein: CASSDRNTEAFF. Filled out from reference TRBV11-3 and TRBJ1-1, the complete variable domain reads EAGVVQSPRYKIIEKKQPVAFWCNPISGHNTLYWYLQNLGQGPELLIRYENEEAVDDSQLPKDRFSAERLKGVDSTLKIQPAELGDSAVYLCASSDRNTEAFFGQGTRLTVV.

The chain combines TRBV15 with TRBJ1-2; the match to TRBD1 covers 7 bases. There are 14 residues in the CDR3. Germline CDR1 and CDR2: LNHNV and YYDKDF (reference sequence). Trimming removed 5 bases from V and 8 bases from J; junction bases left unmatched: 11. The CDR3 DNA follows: TGTGCCACCAGCCCACGACAGGGTTCGGGCGGCTACACCTTC. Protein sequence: CATSPRQGSGGYTF.

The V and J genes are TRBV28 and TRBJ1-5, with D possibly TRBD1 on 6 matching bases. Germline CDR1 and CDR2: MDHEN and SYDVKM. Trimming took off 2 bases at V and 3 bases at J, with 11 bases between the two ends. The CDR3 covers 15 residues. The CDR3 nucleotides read TGTGCCAGCAGTTTACCACAGGGTTACAATCAGCCCCAGCATTTT. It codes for CASSLPQGYNQPQHF.

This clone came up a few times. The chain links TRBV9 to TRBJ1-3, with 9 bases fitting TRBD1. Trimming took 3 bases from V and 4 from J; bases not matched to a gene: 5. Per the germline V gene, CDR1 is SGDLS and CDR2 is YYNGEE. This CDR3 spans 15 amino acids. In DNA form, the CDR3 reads TGTGCCAGCAGCGCGACAGGGGGAGGAGGAAACACCATATATTTT. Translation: CASSATGGGGNTIYF.

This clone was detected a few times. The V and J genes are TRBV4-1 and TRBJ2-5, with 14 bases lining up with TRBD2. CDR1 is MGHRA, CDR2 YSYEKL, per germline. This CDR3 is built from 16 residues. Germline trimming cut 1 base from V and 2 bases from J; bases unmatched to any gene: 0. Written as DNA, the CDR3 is TGCGCCAGCAGCCAAGGGACTAGCGGGGGGCAAGAGACCCAGTACTTC. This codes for CASSQGTSGGQETQYF.

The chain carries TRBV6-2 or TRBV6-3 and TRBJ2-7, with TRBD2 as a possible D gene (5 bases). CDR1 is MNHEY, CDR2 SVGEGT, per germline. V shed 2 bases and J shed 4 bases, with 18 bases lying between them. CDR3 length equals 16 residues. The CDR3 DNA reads TGTGCCAGCAGTTACGAGGGCAGGCGTCGATATTACGAGCAGTACGTC. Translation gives CASSYEGRRRYYEQYV.

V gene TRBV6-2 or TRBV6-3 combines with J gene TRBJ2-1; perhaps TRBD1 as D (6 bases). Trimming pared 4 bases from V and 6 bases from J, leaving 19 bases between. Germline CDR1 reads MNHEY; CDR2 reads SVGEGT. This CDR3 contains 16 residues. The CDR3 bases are TGTGCCAGCAGTTCTAGGGGGTCCCACTCAATCAATGAGCAGTTCTTC. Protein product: CASSSRGSHSINEQFF.

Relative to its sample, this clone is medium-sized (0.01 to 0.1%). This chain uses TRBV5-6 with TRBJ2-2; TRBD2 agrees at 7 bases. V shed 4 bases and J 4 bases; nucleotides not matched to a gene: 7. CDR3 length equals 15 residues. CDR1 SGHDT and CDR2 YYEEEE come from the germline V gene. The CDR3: CASSRAGAITGELFF. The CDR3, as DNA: TGTGCCAGCAGCCGGGCGGGAGCCATCACCGGGGAGCTGTTTTTT.